Below are 11 T cell receptor beta chains sequenced from a single sample in a study of esophageal squamous cell carcinoma under preoperative chemotherapy. Specified time point: before preoperative PTX-NDP chemotherapy. TCRdb re-derived calls from the PCR reads in MiXCR, one entry per CDR3 protein. The table lists about 16,000 distinct CDR3 sequences, around 47% of them singletons, with more than 25% in the top ten. Sampling was carried out from a patient given preoperative chemotherapy. The receptors originated from a human donor with esophageal squamous cell carcinoma. The donor label of this sample is uncertain.

This clonotype was observed a handful of times. The rearrangement uses TRBV11-1 and TRBJ2-1; 9 bases are shared with TRBD2. Germline V gene lookup returns CDR1 SGHAT and CDR2 FQDESV (reference sequence). V lost 1 base, J lost 3 bases, and 1 base stayed unmatched. The CDR3 totals 15 residues. In nucleotides, the CDR3 is TGTGCCAGCAGCTTAGTAGCGGGAGACTACAATGAGCAGTTCTTC. As protein: CASSLVAGDYNEQFF.

This clonotype was seen many times. This sequence joins TRBV7-9 and TRBJ2-5; 13 bases line up with TRBD2. CDR1 is SEHNR and CDR2 is FQNEAQ in the germline V gene (reference sequence). This CDR3 has 16 residues. V was clipped by 5 bases and J by 5 bases; unmatched bases: 8. The CDR3 DNA follows: TGTGCCAGCAGCCCTGGACTAGCGGGAGATATCGAGACCCAGTACTTC. Protein sequence: CASSPGLAGDIETQYF.

Relative to its sample, this clonotype is large. The chain couples TRBV7-8 to TRBJ2-6; TRBD1 matches 8 bases. The CDR3 spans 19 residues. Trimming removed 5 bases from V and 2 bases from J; junction bases left unmatched: 14. Germline lookup yields CDR1 SGHVS and CDR2 FQNEAQ. This CDR3 reads CASSPHRTGISPGANVLTF. CDR3 DNA: TGTGCCAGCAGCCCCCACCGGACAGGGATTTCTCCTGGGGCCAACGTCCTGACTTTC. Full variable domain (missing parts from reference TRBV7-8 and TRBJ2-6): GAGVSQSPRYKVAKRGQDVALRCDPISGHVSLFWYQQALGQGPEFLTYFQNEAQLDKSGLPSDRFFAERPEGSVSTLKIQRTQQEDSAVYLCASSPHRTGISPGANVLTFGAGSRLTVL.

A word on this clonotype: The junction differs from germline at one of its ends, possibly a read error. J is TRBJ2-3 and V is TRBV7-8; TRBD2 matches at 10 bases. Per the germline V gene, CDR1 is SGHVS and CDR2 is FQNEAQ. The CDR3 is made up of 18 amino acids. The CDR3 nucleotides are TGTGCCAGCAGCTTAGAGGCCAGGGAGCGGGGGGGCAAAAATACGCAGTATTTC. Its protein is CASSLEARERGGKNTQYF. Variable domain in full (rest from reference TRBV7-8 and TRBJ2-3): GAGVSQSPRYKVAKRGQDVALRCDPISGHVSLFWYQQALGQGPEFLTYFQNEAQLDKSGLPSDRFFAERPEGSVSTLKIQRTQQEDSAVYLCASSLEARERGGKNTQYFGPGTRLTVL.

The chain joins TRBV11-3 to TRBJ2-1; TRBD1 is a possible D gene (7 bases). Trimming cost V 6 bases and J 4 bases, with 22 bases left between them. In germline, CDR1 is SGHNT, CDR2 YENEEA. This CDR3 is 17 amino acids long. CDR3 protein: CASSWGGDETGYNEQFF. The CDR3 DNA sequence: TGTGCCAGCAGTTGGGGCGGGGACGAGACAGGGTACAATGAGCAGTTCTTC.

The chain recombines TRBV28 with TRBJ2-5; D unresolved. Germline CDR1 MDHEN, CDR2 SYDVKM. The CDR3 spans 12 residues. Between the trimmed V and J ends, which lost 11 bases and 6 bases, there was a span of 16 bases. Written as DNA, the CDR3 is TGTGCCGCGGTGGGGATGGGCAAGACCCAGTACTTC. Its translation is CAAVGMGKTQYF.

Of note for this clonotype: Sequence at one end of the junction differs from germline and may be a read error. V gene TRBV7-2 combines with J gene TRBJ2-3, with D maybe TRBD1 (8 bases). The length of the CDR3 is 16 residues. The V gene's germline CDR1 is SGHTA and CDR2 FQGNSA. CDR3 in amino acids: CASSAPQGGAKNTQYF. The DNA of the CDR3 is TGTGCCAGCAGCGCACCACAGGGGGGGGCCAAAAACACGCAGTACTTT.

This clonotype was detected a few times. J is TRBJ2-7 and V is TRBV11-3; TRBD1 agrees at 7 bases. After removal of 4 bases from V and 6 bases from J, the junction contained 9 bases not matched to a gene. CDR1 and CDR2 from the germline V gene are SGHNT and YENEEA. The CDR3 length is 14 residues. The CDR3 DNA follows: TGTGCCAGCAGCTCAAACAGGGGATTTGGCGAGCAGTACTTC. Encoded protein: CASSSNRGFGEQYF. The full variable domain, with the rest looked up from reference TRBV11-3 and TRBJ2-7, is EAGVVQSPRYKIIEKKQPVAFWCNPISGHNTLYWYLQNLGQGPELLIRYENEEAVDDSQLPKDRFSAERLKGVDSTLKIQPAELGDSAVYLCASSSNRGFGEQYFGPGTRLTVT.

The sample holds a few counts of this clonotype. The chain has TRBV7-3 and TRBJ2-3; TRBD2 matches at 10 bases. CDR1 is SGHTA and CDR2 is FQGTGA in the germline V gene. V lost 6 bases, J lost 8 bases, and 8 bases stayed unmatched. The CDR3 covers 14 residues. The CDR3 here is CASSTGLAAGTQYF. In nucleotides, the CDR3 is TGTGCCAGCAGTACAGGACTAGCGGCTGGTACGCAGTATTTT.

The J gene is TRBJ2-5, the V gene TRBV6-1; 10 nucleotides match TRBD2. Trimming at V came to 5 bases and at J to 0 bases, leaving 3 bases not matched to a gene. Germline lookup yields CDR1 MNHNS and CDR2 SASEGT. This CDR3 is built from 15 residues. DNA for the CDR3: TGTGCCAGCAGTCGGACTAGCGGATACCAAGAGACCCAGTACTTC. Residues: CASSRTSGYQETQYF.

This rearrangement joins TRBV7-2 to TRBJ2-4, with TRBD2 identical over 12 bases. The CDR3 runs 16 residues. The J segment lost 13 bases and the V segment lost 5 bases, leaving 15 bases of the junction unmatched. The germline gives CDR1 SGHTA, CDR2 FQGNSA. The CDR3 region is CASSRALAGGYNEQYF. CDR3 bases: TGTGCCAGCAGCCGAGCGCTAGCGGGAGGGTACAATGAGCAGTACTTC.